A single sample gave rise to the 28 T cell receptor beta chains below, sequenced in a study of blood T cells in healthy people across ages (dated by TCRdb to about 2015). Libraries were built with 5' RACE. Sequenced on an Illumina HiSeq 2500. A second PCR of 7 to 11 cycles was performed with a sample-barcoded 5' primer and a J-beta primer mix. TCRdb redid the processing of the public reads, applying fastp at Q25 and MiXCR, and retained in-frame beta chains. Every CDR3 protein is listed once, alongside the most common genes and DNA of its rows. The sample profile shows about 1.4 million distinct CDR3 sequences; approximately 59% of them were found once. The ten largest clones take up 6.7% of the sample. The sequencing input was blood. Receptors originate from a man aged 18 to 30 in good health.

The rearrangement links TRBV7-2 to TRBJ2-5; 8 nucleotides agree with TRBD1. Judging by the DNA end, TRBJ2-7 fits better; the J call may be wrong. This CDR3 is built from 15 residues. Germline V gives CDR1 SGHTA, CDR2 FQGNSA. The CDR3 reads CASSQTRQGSGEQYF. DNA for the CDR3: TGTGCCAGCAGTCAGACCCGACAGGGGTCCGGCGAGCAGTACTTC.

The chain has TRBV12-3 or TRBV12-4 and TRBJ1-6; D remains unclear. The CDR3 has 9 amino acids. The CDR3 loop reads CAEGGLLHF. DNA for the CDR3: TGTGCAGAGGGTGGGCTCCTCCACTTT.

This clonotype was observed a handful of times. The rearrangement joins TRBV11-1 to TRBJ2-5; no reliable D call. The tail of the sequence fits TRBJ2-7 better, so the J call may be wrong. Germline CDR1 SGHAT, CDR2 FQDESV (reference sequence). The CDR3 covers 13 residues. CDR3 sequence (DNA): TGTGCCAGCAGCCGCGCCGTCTGGGGCGAGCAGTACTTC. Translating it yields CASSRAVWGEQYF.

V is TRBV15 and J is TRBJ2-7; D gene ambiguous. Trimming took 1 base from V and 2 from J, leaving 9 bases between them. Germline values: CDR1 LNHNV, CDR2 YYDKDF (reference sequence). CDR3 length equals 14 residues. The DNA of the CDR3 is TGTGCCACCAGCAGAGTTGGGAATACCTACGAGCAGTACTTC. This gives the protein CATSRVGNTYEQYF.

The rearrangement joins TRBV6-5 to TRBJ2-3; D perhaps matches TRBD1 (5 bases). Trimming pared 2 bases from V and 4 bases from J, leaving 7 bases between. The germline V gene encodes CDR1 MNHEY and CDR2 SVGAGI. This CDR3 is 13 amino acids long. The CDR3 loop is CASSYDSSDTQYF. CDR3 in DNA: TGTGCCAGCAGTTACGACAGCTCAGATACGCAGTATTTT.

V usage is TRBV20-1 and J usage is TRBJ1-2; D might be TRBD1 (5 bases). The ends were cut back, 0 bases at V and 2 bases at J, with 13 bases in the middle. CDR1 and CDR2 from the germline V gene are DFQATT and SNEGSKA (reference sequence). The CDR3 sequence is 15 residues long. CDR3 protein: CSAREEGPINYGYTF. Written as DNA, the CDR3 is TGCAGTGCTAGAGAAGAGGGACCGATAAACTATGGCTACACCTTC.

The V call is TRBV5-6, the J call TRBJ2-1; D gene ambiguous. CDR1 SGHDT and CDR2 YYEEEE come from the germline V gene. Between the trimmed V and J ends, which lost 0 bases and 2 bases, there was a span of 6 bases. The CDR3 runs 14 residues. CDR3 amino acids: CASSLEWPYNEQFF. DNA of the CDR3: TGTGCCAGCAGCTTGGAATGGCCCTACAATGAGCAGTTCTTC.

The CDR3, as DNA: TGTGCCAGCAGCGCTGACAGGGGCAGCTCGCCGACCCAGTACTTC. This gives the protein CASSADRGSSPTQYF. The V and J genes are TRBV9 and TRBJ2-5, with TRBD1 identical over 8 bases. Germline lookup yields CDR1 SGDLS and CDR2 YYNGEE. There are 15 residues in the CDR3. The junction had 11 bases not matched to a gene; V was cut back by 3 bases and J by 7 bases.

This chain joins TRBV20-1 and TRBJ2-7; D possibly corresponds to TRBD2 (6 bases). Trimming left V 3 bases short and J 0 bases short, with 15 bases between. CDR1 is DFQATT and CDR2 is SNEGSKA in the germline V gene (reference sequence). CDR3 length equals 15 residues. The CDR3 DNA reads TGCAGTGCTAGGGTTGAGACTAGATTCTCCTACGAGCAGTACTTC. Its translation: CSARVETRFSYEQYF.

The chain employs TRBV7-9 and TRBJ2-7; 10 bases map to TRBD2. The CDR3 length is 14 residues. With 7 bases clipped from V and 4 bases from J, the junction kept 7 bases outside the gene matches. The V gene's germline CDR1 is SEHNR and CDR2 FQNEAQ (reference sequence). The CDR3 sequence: CASKRASGSYEQYF. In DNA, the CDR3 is TGTGCCAGCAAGAGGGCTAGCGGGAGTTACGAGCAGTACTTC.

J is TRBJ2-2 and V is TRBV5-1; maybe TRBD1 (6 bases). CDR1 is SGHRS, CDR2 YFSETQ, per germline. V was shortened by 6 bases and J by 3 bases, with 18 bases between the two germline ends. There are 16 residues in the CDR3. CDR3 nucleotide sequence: TGCGCCAGCACCTCCAACCCGGGACAATACACCGGGGAGCTGTTTTTT. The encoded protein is CASTSNPGQYTGELFF.

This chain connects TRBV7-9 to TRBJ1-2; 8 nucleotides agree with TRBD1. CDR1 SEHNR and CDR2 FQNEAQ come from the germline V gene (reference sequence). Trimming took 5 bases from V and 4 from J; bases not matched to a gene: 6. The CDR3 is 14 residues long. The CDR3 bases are TGTGCCAGCAGCAGGACAGGGTCTAGCTATGGCTACACCTTC. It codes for CASSRTGSSYGYTF.

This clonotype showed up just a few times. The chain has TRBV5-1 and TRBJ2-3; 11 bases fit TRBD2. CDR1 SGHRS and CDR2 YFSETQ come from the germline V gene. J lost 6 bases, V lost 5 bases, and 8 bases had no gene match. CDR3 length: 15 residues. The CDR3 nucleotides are TGCGCCAGCAGATTAACTAGCGGGAGATTGGATACGCAGTATTTT. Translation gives CASRLTSGRLDTQYF.

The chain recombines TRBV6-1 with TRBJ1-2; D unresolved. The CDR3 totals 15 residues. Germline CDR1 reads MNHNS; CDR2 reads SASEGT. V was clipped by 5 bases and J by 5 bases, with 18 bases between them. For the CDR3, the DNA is TGTGCCAGCAGTTATTGGACGGGGAGTGAGTATGGCTACACCTTC. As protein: CASSYWTGSEYGYTF.

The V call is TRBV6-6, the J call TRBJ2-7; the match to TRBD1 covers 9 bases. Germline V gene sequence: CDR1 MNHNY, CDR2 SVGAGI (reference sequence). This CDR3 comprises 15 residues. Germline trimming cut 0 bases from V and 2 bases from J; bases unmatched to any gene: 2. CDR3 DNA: TGTGCCAGCAGTTACTCGAGGACAGGGGCCTACGAGCAGTACTTC. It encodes CASSYSRTGAYEQYF.

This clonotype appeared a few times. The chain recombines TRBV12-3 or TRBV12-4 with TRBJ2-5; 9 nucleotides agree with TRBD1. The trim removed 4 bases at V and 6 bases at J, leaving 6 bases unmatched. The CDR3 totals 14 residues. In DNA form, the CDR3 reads TGTGCCAGCAGTTGGGACAGGGCGACGAAGACCCAGTACTTC. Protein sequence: CASSWDRATKTQYF.

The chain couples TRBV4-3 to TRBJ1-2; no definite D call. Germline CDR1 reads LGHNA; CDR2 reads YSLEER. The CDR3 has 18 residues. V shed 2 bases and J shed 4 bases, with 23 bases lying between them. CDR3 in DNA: TGCGCCAGCAGCCAAACGGCCGTAAGTGAGGAAACTGTCTATGGCTACACCTTC. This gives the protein CASSQTAVSEETVYGYTF.

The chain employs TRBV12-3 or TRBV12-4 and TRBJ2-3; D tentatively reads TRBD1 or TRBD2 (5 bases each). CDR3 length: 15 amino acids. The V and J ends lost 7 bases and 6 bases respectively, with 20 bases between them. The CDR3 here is CASTPPGTSADTQYF. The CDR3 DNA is TGTGCCAGCACTCCACCGGGGACCTCCGCGGATACGCAGTATTTT.

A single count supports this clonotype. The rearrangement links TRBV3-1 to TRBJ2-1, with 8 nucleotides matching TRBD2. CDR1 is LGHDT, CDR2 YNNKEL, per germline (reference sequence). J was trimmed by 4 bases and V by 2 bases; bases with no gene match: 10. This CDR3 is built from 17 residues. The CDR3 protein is CASSQPPAVAGYNEQFF. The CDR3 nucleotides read TGTGCCAGCAGCCAACCCCCAGCGGTAGCGGGGTACAATGAGCAGTTCTTC.

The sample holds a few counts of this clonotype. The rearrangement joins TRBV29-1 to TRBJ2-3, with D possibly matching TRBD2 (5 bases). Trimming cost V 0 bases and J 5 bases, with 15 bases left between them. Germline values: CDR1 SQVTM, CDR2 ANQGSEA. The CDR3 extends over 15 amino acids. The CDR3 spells CSVEDLRGRRDTQYF. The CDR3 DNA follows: TGCAGCGTTGAAGATCTTCGGGGAAGGAGAGATACGCAGTATTTT.

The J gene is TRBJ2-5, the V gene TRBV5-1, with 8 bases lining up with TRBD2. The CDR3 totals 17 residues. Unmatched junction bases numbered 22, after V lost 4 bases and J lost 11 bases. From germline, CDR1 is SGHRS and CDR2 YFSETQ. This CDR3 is CASSPPAGTRVYNEQYF. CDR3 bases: TGCGCCAGCAGCCCCCCAGCGGGGACTAGGGTCTACAATGAGCAGTACTTC.

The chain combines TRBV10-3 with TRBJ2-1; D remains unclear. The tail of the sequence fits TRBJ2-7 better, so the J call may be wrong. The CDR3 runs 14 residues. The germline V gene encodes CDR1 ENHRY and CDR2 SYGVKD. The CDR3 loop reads CAISMDGPYNEQYF. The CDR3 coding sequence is TGTGCCATCAGTATGGACGGTCCCTACAATGAGCAGTACTTC.

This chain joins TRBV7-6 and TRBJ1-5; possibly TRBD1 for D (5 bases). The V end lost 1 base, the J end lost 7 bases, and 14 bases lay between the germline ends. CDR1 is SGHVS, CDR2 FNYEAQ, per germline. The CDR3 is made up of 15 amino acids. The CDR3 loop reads CASSLGPGTGQPQHF. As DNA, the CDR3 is TGTGCCAGCAGCTTAGGCCCGGGGACGGGCCAGCCCCAGCATTTT.

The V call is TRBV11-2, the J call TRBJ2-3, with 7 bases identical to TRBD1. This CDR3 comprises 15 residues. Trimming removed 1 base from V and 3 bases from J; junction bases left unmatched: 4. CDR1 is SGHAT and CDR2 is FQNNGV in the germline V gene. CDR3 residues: CASSLVGRGTDTQYF. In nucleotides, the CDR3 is TGTGCCAGCAGCTTAGTTGGCAGGGGGACAGATACGCAGTATTTT.

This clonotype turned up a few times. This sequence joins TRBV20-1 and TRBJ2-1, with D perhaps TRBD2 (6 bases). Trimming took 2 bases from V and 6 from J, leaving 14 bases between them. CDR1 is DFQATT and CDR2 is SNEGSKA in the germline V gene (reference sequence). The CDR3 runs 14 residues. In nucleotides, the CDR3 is TGCAGTGCTAGACCCCGGCAGGGAGGCAATGAGCAGTTCTTC. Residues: CSARPRQGGNEQFF.

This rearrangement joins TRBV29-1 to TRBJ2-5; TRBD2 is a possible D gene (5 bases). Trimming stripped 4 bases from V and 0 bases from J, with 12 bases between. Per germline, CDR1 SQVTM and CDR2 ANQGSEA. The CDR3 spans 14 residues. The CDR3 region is CSVAPTSYQETQYF. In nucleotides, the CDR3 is TGCAGCGTTGCCCCTACTAGTTACCAAGAGACCCAGTACTTC.

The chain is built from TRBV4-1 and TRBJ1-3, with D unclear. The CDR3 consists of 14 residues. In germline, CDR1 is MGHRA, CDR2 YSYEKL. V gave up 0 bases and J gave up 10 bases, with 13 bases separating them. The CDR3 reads CASSQDGVRSTIYF. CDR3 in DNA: TGCGCCAGCAGCCAAGATGGGGTCCGATCGACCATATATTTT.

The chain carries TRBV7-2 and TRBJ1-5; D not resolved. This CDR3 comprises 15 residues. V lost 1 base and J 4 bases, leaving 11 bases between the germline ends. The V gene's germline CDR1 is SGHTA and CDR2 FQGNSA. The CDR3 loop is CASSLDIRGNQPQHF. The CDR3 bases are TGTGCCAGCAGCTTAGATATCCGGGGAAATCAGCCCCAGCATTTT.